This TCR beta chain was observed in a study of T cells expressing NK-cell markers. This CDR3 is 14 amino acids long. CDR1 is DFQATT and CDR2 is SNEGSKA in the germline V gene (reference sequence). Comment on this clonotype: The antigen is undetermined.

Study-wide points: Of the CD8+ T cells in about 6 donors, roughly 1.0-7.5% belonged to dominant NKG2C+ clonotypes.

A 5'RACE template switching approach incorporating UMIs was used to make TCR beta cDNA. TCRdb reprocessed the 5' RACE reads and keeps a single row for each CDR3 protein, giving no DNA. In all, the sample yields a few hundred thousand distinct CDR3 sequences. The specimen was blood T cells: a sorted CD56 or NKG2C T cell subset, CD4+ or CD8+ T cells, or bulk PBMC T cells (not recorded which). The V and J genes are TRBV20-1 and TRBJ1-2; the D gene TCRdb calls, TRBD1, cannot be checked with no DNA. The clonotype comes from a man between 18 and 35 years old in good health. The CDR3 loop reads CSAAGESLDYGYTF.